These T cell receptor beta chains were read from a single sample in a study of T-cell memory formation after mild COVID-19. TCRdb reanalysed the 5' RACE reads using MiXCR and keeps one entry per CDR3 protein. The sample has some 270,000 distinct CDR3 sequences, 15% seen once. The sample comprised PBMCs or a T cell subset sorted from them (not recorded which). These receptors were taken from an adult woman who had mild COVID-19 (a few samples of this study predate the infection). Cell type and time point are not known. The CDR3 runs from the conserved cysteine through the conserved F or W. The D gene is left open where the match is weak. Clone size is given for some rows only: seen once, a few or many times, or a class if the clone is expanded.

size	V	D	length	J	CDR3	DNA
few	TRBV12-3/TRBV12-4	TRBD1	13	TRBJ1-1	CATNRGQDTEAFF	TGTGCCACAAACAGGGGGCAGGACACTGAAGCTTTCTTT
few	TRBV7-9	-	14	TRBJ2-5	CASSSVRQQETQYF	TGTGCCAGCAGCTCTGTAAGACAGCAAGAGACCCAGTACTTC
few	TRBV12-3/TRBV12-4	-	15	TRBJ1-2	CASSPEPSGVRGYTF	TGTGCCAGCAGTCCCGAACCTTCAGGGGTAAGGGGCTACACCTTC
-	TRBV14	-	14	TRBJ2-2	CASSQEGYTGELFF	TGTGCCAGCAGCCAAGAAGGGTACACCGGGGAGCTGTTTTTT
few	TRBV20-1	-	12	TRBJ2-4	CSASRRGDIQYF	TGCAGTGCTAGTCGGAGGGGGGACATTCAGTACTTC
-	TRBV7-3	TRBD1	14	TRBJ2-1	CASATGTGGHEQFF	TGTGCCAGCGCAACCGGGACAGGGGGCCATGAGCAGTTCTTC
-	TRBV7-2	-	14	TRBJ2-5	CASSADRFSETQYF	TGTGCCAGCAGCGCTGACAGGTTCTCGGAGACCCAGTACTTC
-	TRBV7-9	-	15	TRBJ1-3	CASSLDHSSGNTIYF	TGTGCCAGCAGCTTAGATCACAGCTCTGGAAACACCATATATTTT
few	TRBV5-1	-	14	TRBJ2-7	CASSPIGQSYEQYF	TGCGCCAGCAGCCCTATCGGTCAGAGCTACGAGCAGTACTTC
few	TRBV5-1	-	15	TRBJ1-6	CASSLDGESNSPLHF	TGCGCCAGCAGCTTGGACGGGGAGAGTAATTCACCCCTCCACTTT
few	TRBV20-1	-	13	TRBJ2-1	CSVGGGLYNEQFF	TGCAGTGTTGGTGGAGGCCTTTACAATGAGCAGTTCTTC
-	TRBV20-1	TRBD2	16	TRBJ2-3	CSARAAISGKTDTQYF	TGCAGTGCTAGAGCCGCCATTAGCGGGAAGACAGATACGCAGTATTTT
-	TRBV20-1	-	12	TRBJ1-4	CSARQKNEKLFF	TGCAGTGCTAGACAGAAGAATGAAAAACTGTTTTTT
-	TRBV5-1	-	13	TRBJ2-5	CASTTGIQETQYF	TGCGCCAGCACGACAGGCATCCAAGAGACCCAGTACTTC
many	TRBV5-4	TRBD1	15	TRBJ1-2	CASSFRDRGYYGYTF	TGTGCCAGCAGCTTCCGGGACAGGGGATACTATGGCTACACCTTC
-	TRBV7-2	TRBD1	15	TRBJ2-2	CASSPQGYGTGELFF	TGTGCCAGCAGCCCACAGGGGTATGGGACCGGGGAGCTGTTTTTT
-	TRBV24-1	TRBD1	16	TRBJ2-3	CATSDRGTGVTDTQYF	TGTGCCACCAGTGATCGCGGGACAGGGGTCACAGATACGCAGTATTTT
-	TRBV7-9	TRBD1	15	TRBJ2-3	CASSPGQGESDTQYF	TGTGCCAGCAGCCCGGGACAGGGGGAATCAGATACGCAGTATTTT
few	TRBV29-1	TRBD2	17	TRBJ2-3	CSAVAHSAGGQGDTQYF	TGCAGCGCCGTGGCCCACTCCGCGGGGGGGCAGGGAGATACGCAGTATTTT
-	TRBV19	-	17	TRBJ2-2	CASSLMGEGLSNGELFF	TGTGCCAGTAGTCTCATGGGCGAAGGGCTTTCTAACGGGGAGCTGTTTTTT
-	TRBV5-1	-	15	TRBJ2-1	CASSLQGNEYNEQFF	TGCGCCAGCAGCTTGCAAGGGAACGAATACAATGAGCAGTTCTTC
-	TRBV10-3	-	13	TRBJ2-1	CATQGKNGNEQFF	TGTGCCACTCAAGGAAAGAACGGCAATGAGCAGTTCTTC
few	TRBV9	-	15	TRBJ2-7	CASSVGSGQSYEQYF	TGTGCCAGCAGCGTAGGCTCAGGGCAGAGCTACGAGCAGTACTTC
few	TRBV4-3	TRBD2	15	TRBJ2-3	CASRRTTGGTDTQYF	TGCGCCAGCAGACGCACCACGGGAGGAACAGATACGCAGTATTTT
-	TRBV4-1	TRBD1	15	TRBJ1-4	CASSQVGTVFEKLFF	TGCGCCAGCAGCCAAGTGGGGACAGTCTTTGAAAAACTGTTTTTT
few	TRBV28	-	14	TRBJ1-1	CASSLSGRPTEAFF	TGTGCCAGCAGTTTATCGGGACGGCCCACTGAAGCTTTCTTT
-	TRBV24-1	-	12	TRBJ2-1	CATSEFRNEQFF	TGTGCCACCAGTGAATTCAGGAATGAGCAGTTCTTC
few	TRBV30	-	11	TRBJ1-2	CAWTVNYGYTF	TGTGCCTGGACGGTTAACTACGGCTACACCTTC
few	TRBV19	-	15	TRBJ1-1	CASSIYAGGNTEAFF	TGTGCCAGTAGTATTTATGCGGGGGGTAACACTGAAGCTTTCTTT
many	TRBV12-3/TRBV12-4	-	14	TRBJ1-5	CASSTWTGDQPQHF	TGTGCCAGCAGTACCTGGACCGGGGATCAGCCCCAGCATTTT
many	TRBV7-9	TRBD1	14	TRBJ2-1	CASSLGDRANEQFF	TGTGCCAGCAGCTTAGGGGACAGGGCCAATGAGCAGTTCTTC
-	TRBV5-1	-	16	TRBJ1-4	CASSLGPFEANEKLFF	TGCGCCAGCAGCTTAGGACCGTTCGAGGCTAATGAAAAACTGTTTTTT
few	TRBV2	-	14	TRBJ1-1	CASSPSRGGTEAFF	TGTGCCAGCAGTCCGAGTAGGGGTGGAACTGAAGCTTTCTTT
-	TRBV5-1	TRBD2	16	TRBJ2-4	CASSSTTRGVENIQYF	TGCGCCAGCAGCTCTACCACCCGGGGGGTAGAAAACATTCAGTACTTC
many	TRBV9	-	15	TRBJ1-1	CASIKLAALDTEAFF	TGTGCCAGCATCAAGCTGGCAGCTCTCGACACTGAAGCTTTCTTT
-	TRBV18	-	18	TRBJ1-2	CASSPFSSGQALIRGYTF	TGTGCCAGCTCACCTTTTTCGTCAGGGCAAGCCTTGATCCGTGGCTACACCTTC
few	TRBV27	TRBD2	15	TRBJ2-3	CASRGLAGSTDTQYF	TGTGCCAGCAGGGGACTAGCGGGAAGCACAGATACGCAGTATTTT
-	TRBV6-5	-	14	TRBJ1-2	CASSYGLVDYGYTF	TGTGCCAGCAGTTACGGTTTAGTCGACTATGGCTACACCTTC
-	TRBV19	-	14	TRBJ1-5	CASSREGFNQPQHF	TGTGCCAGTAGTCGGGAGGGATTCAATCAGCCCCAGCATTTT
few	TRBV4-3	TRBD1	17	TRBJ1-5	CASSQEMYQGAGQPQHF	TGCGCCAGCAGCCAAGAAATGTATCAGGGGGCGGGGCAGCCCCAGCATTTT
-	TRBV18	-	15	TRBJ2-3	CASSRGEPYTDTQYF	TGTGCCAGCTCAAGAGGGGAGCCCTACACAGATACGCAGTATTTT
-	TRBV27	TRBD1	14	TRBJ2-1	CASSGDRGYNEQFF	TGTGCCAGCAGTGGGGACAGGGGCTACAATGAGCAGTTCTTC
once	TRBV5-4	TRBD2	15	TRBJ2-5	CASSLSGEAVETQYF	TGTGCCAGCAGCTTAAGCGGGGAGGCGGTCGAGACCCAGTACTTC
-	TRBV6-5	-	13	TRBJ1-1	CASSYSLHTEAFF	TGTGCCAGCAGTTACTCGTTACACACTGAAGCTTTCTTT
few	TRBV7-6	TRBD1	15	TRBJ2-2	CAKGLQGRNTGELFF	TGTGCCAAAGGATTACAGGGGAGGAACACCGGGGAGCTGTTTTTT
few	TRBV6-5	-	15	TRBJ1-5	CASSYSNFGNQPQHF	TGTGCCAGCAGTTACTCGAATTTTGGCAATCAGCCCCAGCATTTT
few	TRBV12-3/TRBV12-4	TRBD2	15	TRBJ2-1	CASSFGYGSGDEQFF	TGTGCCAGCAGTTTCGGGTACGGGAGCGGGGATGAGCAGTTCTTC
-	TRBV18	-	17	TRBJ1-3	CASSPPTGYRSGNTIYF	TGTGCCAGCTCACCACCCACAGGGTACCGCTCTGGAAACACCATATATTTT
-	TRBV18	-	13	TRBJ2-7	CASSGGSGAEQYF	TGTGCCAGCTCAGGAGGGAGCGGTGCCGAGCAGTACTTC
-	TRBV20-1	-	12	TRBJ2-7	CSASGAGVWQYF	TGCAGTGCTAGCGGGGCAGGGGTTTGGCAGTACTTC
many	TRBV7-3	TRBD2	17	TRBJ2-2	CASSLRATSVQTGELFF	TGTGCCAGCAGCTTAAGGGCAACTAGCGTTCAAACCGGGGAGCTGTTTTTT
-	TRBV11-2	TRBD2	16	TRBJ2-1	CASSPTSGGANNEQFF	TGTGCCAGCAGCCCGACTAGCGGGGGGGCAAACAATGAGCAGTTCTTC
-	TRBV9	-	15	TRBJ2-7	CASSPRREHLYEQYF	TGTGCCAGCAGCCCCCGACGCGAGCACCTCTACGAGCAGTACTTC
few	TRBV7-2	TRBD2	16	TRBJ2-3	CASSLVPGGGPDTQYF	TGTGCCAGCAGCTTAGTACCGGGGGGTGGCCCAGATACGCAGTATTTT
few	TRBV18	-	17	TRBJ1-1	CASSERQGLQPGTEAFF	TGTGCCAGCTCAGAGCGCCAGGGTCTCCAACCCGGGACTGAAGCTTTCTTT